The 25 T cell receptor beta chains below were found in one sample sequenced in a study of cytomegalovirus exposure and HLA in healthy donors. The study ran its PCR with 60 Vbeta and 13 Jbeta primers. Profiled with immunoSEQ multiplex PCR; TCRdb holds only in-frame clones, not every one. The table includes 150,000 to 200,000 clones, 80% to 85% detected once. Source material: PBMCs. The receptors were sampled from a man between 45 and 60 years old in good health and CMV-seropositive.

The V and J genes are TRBV4-2 and TRBJ2-3; D not certain. The CDR3 has 14 amino acids. Germline V gene lookup returns CDR1 LGHNA and CDR2 YNFKEQ. V was trimmed by 4 bases and J by 1 base, leaving 9 bases between them. CDR3 nucleotide sequence: TGTGCCAGCAGCCCCGGAGTAGGCACAGATACGCAGTATTTT. This encodes CASSPGVGTDTQYF.

J is TRBJ1-2 and V is TRBV19; the D is unclear. There are 13 residues in the CDR3. Germline loops: CDR1 LNHDA, CDR2 SQIVND (reference sequence). V lost 0 bases and J 4 bases, leaving 6 bases between the germline ends. The CDR3 spells CASSIEQFYGYTF. The CDR3 nucleotides are TGTGCCAGTAGTATAGAACAGTTCTATGGCTACACCTTC. The full variable domain, in which reference TRBV19 and TRBJ1-2 provide the parts outside the CDR3, is DGGITQSPKYLFRKEGQNVTLSCEQNLNHDAMYWYRQDPGQGLRLIYYSQIVNDFQKGDIAEGYSVSREKKESFPLTVTSAQKNPTAFYLCASSIEQFYGYTFGSGTRLTVV.

The chain uses TRBV27 and TRBJ1-5; D is unclear. This CDR3 is built from 15 residues. The V end was cut by 0 bases, the J end by 4 bases, with 10 bases between. Looked up from germline, CDR1 is MNHEY and CDR2 is SMNVEV (reference sequence). The CDR3 sequence is CASSLSWPLNQPQHF. CDR3 DNA: TGTGCCAGCAGTTTATCGTGGCCGCTGAATCAGCCCCAGCATTTT.

V gene TRBV7-9 combines with J gene TRBJ2-1, with TRBD1 matching 9 bases. This CDR3 has 15 residues. Germline-derived CDR1 and CDR2 are SEHNR and FQNEAQ (reference sequence). Losses at the gene ends were 6 bases for V and 7 bases for J; bases not matched to a gene: 10. As DNA, the CDR3 is TGTGCCAGCAGTTACACGACAGGGGGTAGTAATGAGCAGTTCTTC. This sequence encodes CASSYTTGGSNEQFF.

This clone has a single count. This rearrangement joins TRBV18 to TRBJ1-5; 10 bases map to TRBD1. V lost 3 bases and J lost 5; bases outside the gene matches: 10. In germline, CDR1 is KGHSH, CDR2 LQKENI. The CDR3 has 17 residues. The chain's CDR3 is CASSPYHSGTGDQPQHF. In DNA form, the CDR3 reads TGTGCCAGCTCACCCTACCACAGCGGGACAGGGGATCAGCCCCAGCATTTT.

The chain employs TRBV5-1 and TRBJ1-5; no reliable D call. Germline CDR1 is SGHRS and CDR2 is YFSETQ. The CDR3 covers 13 residues. V lost 4 bases and J 8 bases, leaving 13 bases between the germline ends. CDR3 DNA sequence: TGCGCCAGCAGCGTACAGCCTCACGAGCCCCAGCATTTT. It translates to CASSVQPHEPQHF.

There are a few counts of this clone. The V call is TRBV19, the J call TRBJ1-2; tentative D call: TRBD1 (6 bases). V was pared by 2 bases and J by 2 bases, with 12 bases between. From germline, CDR1 is LNHDA and CDR2 SQIVND (reference sequence). The CDR3 sequence is 15 residues long. The CDR3 DNA sequence: TGTGCCAGTAGTATACCTGTTACAGGGAACTATGGCTACACCTTC. Protein: CASSIPVTGNYGYTF.

V usage is TRBV19 and J usage is TRBJ1-1; D not resolved. Germline assignment: CDR1 LNHDA and CDR2 SQIVND (reference sequence). V was pared by 1 base and J by 6 bases, with 15 bases between. The CDR3 consists of 15 residues. The CDR3 is CASSIGGGRSAEAFF. In DNA form, the CDR3 reads TGTGCCAGTAGTATAGGTGGAGGGAGGTCCGCTGAAGCTTTCTTT.

The chain carries TRBV5-1 and TRBJ2-7; D possibly corresponds to TRBD1 (5 bases). CDR3 length: 15 residues. Trimming stripped 3 bases from V and 2 bases from J, with 15 bases between. Germline CDR1 reads SGHRS; CDR2 reads YFSETQ. DNA for the CDR3: TGCGCCAGCAGCTCGACCCTGGGGCTTACCTACGAGCAGTACTTC. It specifies CASSSTLGLTYEQYF.

In DNA, the CDR3 is TGTGCCAGCAATCCCGGGGGAAACAATGAGCAGTTCTTC. Translation: CASNPGGNNEQFF. The chain combines TRBV7-9 with TRBJ2-1; possible D gene TRBD2, 6 bases. Germline V gene data show CDR1 as SEHNR and CDR2 as FQNEAQ (reference sequence). The CDR3 is 13 amino acids. Between the trimmed V and J ends, which lost 7 bases and 5 bases, there was a span of 12 bases.

This clone was seen only a few times. The J gene is TRBJ1-4, the V gene TRBV19, with TRBD1 as a possible D gene (6 bases). CDR3 length: 14 amino acids. Germline loops: CDR1 LNHDA, CDR2 SQIVND (reference sequence). The V end lost 6 bases, the J end lost 0 bases, and 8 bases lay between the germline ends. CDR3 sequence: CASRDSSTNEKLFF. CDR3 bases: TGTGCCAGTAGGGACAGTTCAACTAATGAAAAACTGTTTTTT.

The chain is built from TRBV19 and TRBJ2-1; TRBD2 matches 7 bases. The CDR3 spans 14 residues. CDR1 is LNHDA, CDR2 SQIVND, per germline (reference sequence). With 3 bases clipped from V and 2 bases from J, the junction kept 1 base outside the gene matches. CDR3 protein: CASSIRGAYNEQFF. The DNA of the CDR3 is TGTGCCAGTAGTATTCGGGGGGCCTACAATGAGCAGTTCTTC.

In its sample, this clone was seen once. V is TRBV21-1 and J is TRBJ1-2. TRBV21-1 is a known pseudogene. The CDR3 is 11 residues long. The CDR3, as DNA: TGTGCCAGCAGCGGAGGGGACGGCTACACCTTC. Its translation: CASSGGDGYTF.

The V gene is TRBV7-9, the J gene TRBJ1-5; 9 nucleotides line up with TRBD1. This CDR3 region has 15 residues. The V segment lost 5 bases and the J segment 1 base; nucleotides outside the gene matches: 3. Germline V gene sequence: CDR1 SEHNR, CDR2 FQNEAQ (reference sequence). The CDR3: CASSSGTGSNQPQHF. The CDR3 coding sequence is TGTGCCAGCAGCAGCGGGACAGGGAGCAATCAGCCCCAGCATTTT.

The chain is built from TRBV30 and TRBJ1-1, with 11 bases lining up with TRBD1. The germline gives CDR1 GTSNPN, CDR2 SVGIG (reference sequence). The CDR3 sequence is 15 residues long. Trimming took 3 bases from V and 4 from J; bases not matched to a gene: 7. The CDR3 protein is CAWRKDRGLVTEAFF. The CDR3 DNA follows: TGTGCCTGGAGAAAGGACAGGGGGCTTGTCACTGAAGCTTTCTTT. Full variable domain (rest looked up from reference TRBV30 and TRBJ1-1): SQTIHQWPATLVQPVGSPLSLECTVEGTSNPNLYWYRQAAGRGLQLLFYSVGIGQISSEVPQNLSASRPQDRQFILSSKKLLLSDSGFYLCAWRKDRGLVTEAFFGQGTRLTVV.

The chain carries TRBV11-2 and TRBJ2-5; possible D gene TRBD2, 5 bases. The ends were cut back, 1 base at V and 6 bases at J, with 15 bases in the middle. The CDR3 contains 15 residues. The V gene's germline CDR1 is SGHAT and CDR2 FQNNGV. CDR3 sequence reads: CASSLGGLGSQTQYF. The CDR3 DNA reads as TGTGCCAGCAGCTTAGGAGGTTTGGGGAGCCAGACCCAGTACTTC.

The genes are TRBV9 and TRBJ2-7, with D possibly TRBD2 on 6 matching bases. V dropped 1 base and J dropped 4 bases, with 18 bases sitting between them. This CDR3 has 16 residues. Germline-derived CDR1 and CDR2 are SGDLS and YYNGEE. The CDR3 sequence is CASSVSPSGGKYEQYF. As DNA, the CDR3 is TGTGCCAGCAGCGTATCACCGTCGGGCGGGAAGTACGAGCAGTACTTC.

The chain employs TRBV6-5 and TRBJ1-1; tentatively, D is TRBD1 (6 bases). The germline gives CDR1 MNHEY, CDR2 SVGAGI. V was cut by 2 bases and J by 1 base, with 8 bases left in between. CDR3 length equals 14 residues. This chain's CDR3 is CASSYIRGNTEAFF. CDR3 nucleotides: TGTGCCAGCAGTTACATCAGGGGGAACACTGAAGCTTTCTTT.

J is TRBJ2-1 and V is TRBV29-1; possible D gene TRBD1, 7 bases. The CDR3 length is 13 residues. V dropped 3 bases and J dropped 5 bases, with 11 bases sitting between them. Germline V gives CDR1 SQVTM, CDR2 ANQGSEA. The DNA for the CDR3 is TGCAGCGTTGAGACAGGGACTGACAATGAGCAGTTCTTC. Encoded protein: CSVETGTDNEQFF.

The V gene is TRBV30, the J gene TRBJ2-5; 7 bases are a match to TRBD1. The DNA end favors TRBJ2-7, so the J call may be wrong. CDR3 length: 15 amino acids. Germline V CDR1 and CDR2: GTSNPN, SVGIG (reference sequence). CDR3: CAWSGLRDSFYEQYF. The CDR3 nucleotides read TGTGCCTGGAGTGGCCTCCGGGACAGCTTCTACGAGCAGTACTTC.

V is TRBV7-9 and J is TRBJ2-7, with TRBD1 matching over 8 bases. Per germline, CDR1 SEHNR and CDR2 FQNEAQ (reference sequence). This CDR3 region has 14 residues. V dropped 5 bases and J dropped 2; count of bases not matched to a gene: 5. The CDR3 DNA sequence: TGTGCCAGCAGCAGAACAGGGGGGACCTACGAGCAGTACTTC. It yields the protein CASSRTGGTYEQYF. Together with reference TRBV7-9 and TRBJ2-7, the CDR3 gives the full variable domain: DTGVSQNPRHKITKRGQNVTFRCDPISEHNRLYWYRQTLGQGPEFLTYFQNEAQLEKSRLLSDRFSAERPKGSFSTLEIQRTEQGDSAMYLCASSRTGGTYEQYFGPGTRLTVT.

V gene TRBV28 combines with J gene TRBJ1-4; TRBD1 matches 7 bases. From germline, CDR1 is MDHEN and CDR2 SYDVKM. V trimming: 4 bases; J trimming: 5 bases; junction bases outside the gene matches: 7. The length of the CDR3 is 15 residues. The CDR3 nucleotides are TGTGCCAGCAGTTCTCACCGGGACAGAAATGAAAAACTGTTTTTT. It yields the protein CASSSHRDRNEKLFF.

As regards this clone: The same CDR3 also results from other DNA sequences found in this sample. The chain is built from TRBV27 and TRBJ1-5; D is unresolved. The length of the CDR3 is 14 residues. V lost 0 bases and J 1 base, leaving 4 bases between the germline ends. CDR1 and CDR2 (germline): MNHEY, SMNVEV (reference sequence). CDR3 amino acids: CASSLSGSNQPQHF. The DNA for the CDR3 is TGTGCCAGCAGTTTATCTGGCAGCAATCAGCCCCAGCATTTT.

This clone was seen just once. Other DNA sequences in this sample translate to the same CDR3. This chain uses TRBV5-1 with TRBJ2-7; D is ambiguous. Germline CDR1 is SGHRS and CDR2 is YFSETQ. This CDR3 comprises 11 residues. Trimming pared 4 bases from V and 3 bases from J, leaving 5 bases between. CDR3 protein: CASSPGYEQYF. CDR3 in DNA: TGCGCCAGCAGCCCGGGCTACGAGCAGTACTTC.

This sequence joins TRBV11-1 and TRBJ2-7, with no clear D. V lost 0 bases, J lost 3 bases, and 6 bases lay in between. This CDR3 spans 13 amino acids. From germline, CDR1 is SGHAT and CDR2 FQDESV (reference sequence). The CDR3 region has the DNA TGTGCCAGCAGCTTAGCCACTGGCTACGAGCAGTACTTC. Translated, it gives CASSLATGYEQYF.